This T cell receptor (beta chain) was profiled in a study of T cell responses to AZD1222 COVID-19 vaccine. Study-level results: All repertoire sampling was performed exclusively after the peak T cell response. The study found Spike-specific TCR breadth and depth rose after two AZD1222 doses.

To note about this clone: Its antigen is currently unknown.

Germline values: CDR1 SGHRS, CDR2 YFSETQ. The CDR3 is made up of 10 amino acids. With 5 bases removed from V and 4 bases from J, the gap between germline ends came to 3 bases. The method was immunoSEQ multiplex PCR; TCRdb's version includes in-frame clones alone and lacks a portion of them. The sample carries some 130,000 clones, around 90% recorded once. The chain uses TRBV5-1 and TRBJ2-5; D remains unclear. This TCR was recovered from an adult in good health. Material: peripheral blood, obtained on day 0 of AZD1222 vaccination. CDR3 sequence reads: CASRGETQYF. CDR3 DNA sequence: TGCGCCAGCAGGGGAGAGACCCAGTACTTC.